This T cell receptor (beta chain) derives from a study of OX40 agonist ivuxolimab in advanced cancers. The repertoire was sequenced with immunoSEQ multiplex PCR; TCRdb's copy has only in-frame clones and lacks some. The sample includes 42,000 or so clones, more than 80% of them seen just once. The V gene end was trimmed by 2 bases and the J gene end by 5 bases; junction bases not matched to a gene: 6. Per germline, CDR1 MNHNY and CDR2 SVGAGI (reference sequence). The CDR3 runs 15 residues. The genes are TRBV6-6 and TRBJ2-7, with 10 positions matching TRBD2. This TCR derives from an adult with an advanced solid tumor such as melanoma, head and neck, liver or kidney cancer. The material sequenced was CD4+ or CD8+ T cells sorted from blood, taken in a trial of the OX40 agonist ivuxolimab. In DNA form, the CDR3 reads TGTGCCAGCAGTTACGTGACTAGCGGGTTCCACGAGCAGTACTTC. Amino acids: CASSYVTSGFHEQYF.